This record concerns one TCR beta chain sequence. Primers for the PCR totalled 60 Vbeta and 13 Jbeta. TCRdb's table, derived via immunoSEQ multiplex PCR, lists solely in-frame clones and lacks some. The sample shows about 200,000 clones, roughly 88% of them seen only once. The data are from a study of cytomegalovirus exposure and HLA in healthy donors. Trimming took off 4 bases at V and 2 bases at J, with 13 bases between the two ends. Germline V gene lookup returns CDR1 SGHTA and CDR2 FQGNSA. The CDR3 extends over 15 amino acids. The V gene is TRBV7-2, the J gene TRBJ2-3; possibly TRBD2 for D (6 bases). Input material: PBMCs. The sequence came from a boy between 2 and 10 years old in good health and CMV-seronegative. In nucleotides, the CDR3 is TGTGCCAGCAGCTCCACGGGACTCGACACAGATACGCAGTATTTT. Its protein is CASSSTGLDTDTQYF.